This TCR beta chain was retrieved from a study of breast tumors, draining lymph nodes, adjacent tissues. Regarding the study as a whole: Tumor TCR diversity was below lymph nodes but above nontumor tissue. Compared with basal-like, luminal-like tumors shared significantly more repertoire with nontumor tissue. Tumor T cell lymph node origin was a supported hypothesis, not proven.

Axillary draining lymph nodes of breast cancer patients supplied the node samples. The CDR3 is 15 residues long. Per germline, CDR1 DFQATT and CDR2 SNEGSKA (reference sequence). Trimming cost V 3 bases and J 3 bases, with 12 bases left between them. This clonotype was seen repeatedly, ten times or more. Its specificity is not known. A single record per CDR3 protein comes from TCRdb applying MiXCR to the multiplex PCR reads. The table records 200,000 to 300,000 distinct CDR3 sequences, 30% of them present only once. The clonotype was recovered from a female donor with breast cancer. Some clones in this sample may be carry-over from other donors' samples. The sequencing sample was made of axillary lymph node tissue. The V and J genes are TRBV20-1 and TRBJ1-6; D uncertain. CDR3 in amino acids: CSASEGTYYNSPLHF. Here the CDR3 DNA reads TGCAGTGCTAGCGAGGGCACCTACTATAATTCACCCCTCCACTTT.